This TCR beta chain came from a study of T cells in severe cutaneous drug reactions. For the study at large: Enrolled patients had probable or definite SJS/TEN or DRESS per RegiSCAR. Patients in acute or recovery stage gave blister fluids/cells and PBMC.

Worth noting for this clonotype: Antigen unknown.

Libraries were made by iRepertoire multiplex PCR with TCR subtype-specific primers for bulk and single-cell sequencing. Bulk TCR libraries started from roughly 100-500 ng RNA per sample. TCRdb reprocessed the multiplex PCR reads and keeps a single row for each CDR3 protein, giving no DNA. The ten top clones account for 76%, within a sample of approximately 4,000 distinct CDR3 sequences. Sequenced patients had Stevens-Johnson syndrome or toxic epidermal necrolysis caused by carbamazepine. Study results and limitations: All seven CBZ-SJS/TEN blister samples shared a public TCRbeta CDR3 at mean around 14%.

The V gene's germline CDR1 is LNHDA and CDR2 SQIVND (reference sequence). The CDR3 sequence is 11 residues long. The receptor was derived from a human donor with Stevens-Johnson syndrome, a severe cutaneous drug reaction. Sequencing input: PBMCs. V and J are TRBV19 and TRBJ1-2. The CDR3 here is CASSSFDGYTF.